The present entry profiles one TCR beta chain with its context. This receptor's antigen is unknown. No qualities accompany the bases; no much larger clone lies one base away. The germline V gene specifies SNHLY as CDR1 and FYNNEI as CDR2. V is shortened by 0 bases, J by 5 bases, and the region joining them spans 13 bases. Inclusive of the bounding cysteine and phenylalanine, the CDR3 is 15 residues long. This entry keeps only the CDR3 DNA: 45 bases, framed from base 1. These data come from a study of shared clonotypes between healthy human individuals (dated by TCRdb to the early 2020s). About the investigation overall: The cohort included three men and a couple of women between 18 and 49 years of age. For each donor, CD4 naive and CD4 memory were each run on three plates, CD8 naive on two plates, and CD8 memory on one plate. The study deeply sequenced blood TCR repertoires of about 5 healthy adults to estimate repertoire size and the extent of clonotype sharing between individuals. To increase sequencing depth and limit assay-specific biases, TCR repertoire library preparation and sequencing were carried out by different laboratories using diverse techniques. Each donor's leukapheresis produced roughly between about 0.8 and 8.9 billion PBMCs.

What the work shows at the level of the full study, not this receptor alone: Based on pairwise subsampling, the degree of clonotype sharing among donors was expected to be affected by sequencing depth. Compared with non-shared clonotypes, clonotypes shared by all four sorted-subset donors had higher generation probabilities. Only blood was sampled, and tissue TCR repertoires likely differ from those in blood. Because the study included a small number of donors, the genetic and exposure-history diversity represented was limited. Even with the large sequencing depth, rarefaction of the sorted-subset datasets indicated that sequencing was incomplete. Estimated clonotype richness was generally larger for naive than for memory subsets. When a handful of donors were compared, the shared fraction of clonotypes was approximately 5% for naive CD4, approximately 3.3% for naive CD8, roughly 2.5% for memory CD4, and around 0.37% for memory CD8.

Using the deep immunoSEQ assay, multiplex PCR amplified TCR CDR3 regions from genomic DNA. Extracted genomic DNA from each cell subset was distributed evenly across all wells of several immunoSEQ 96-well plates, and each plate was treated as a replicate. For sorted subsets, about 200 ng genomic DNA, equal to about 30,000 T cell genomes, was loaded into each replicate PCR. Purified libraries were measured with a Qubit 3.0 fluorometer, size-checked on a Bioanalyzer 2100, and measured again with the KAPA Library Quantification kit. A separate single-read 150-cycle Illumina NextSeq 550 flow cell was used to sequence each immunoSEQ 96-well plate. In the source study's methods: The immunoSEQ output contained only junctional sequences without quality scores, so filtering could not match that applied to full-length reads. Sequences were annotated with PyIR, a Python wrapper for IgBLAST v1.9, using IMGT germline references to assign V/J genes and CDR3. Reads with weak V/J assignments (E-value above 1e-6), missing CDR3, stop codons, out-of-frame junctions, or ambiguous translated residues were removed. V3J clonotypes were defined by identical inferred V gene, J gene, and CDR3 amino acid sequence. To compute the percentage overlap between repertoires, the number of shared unique clonotypes was divided by the size of the smaller repertoire. RTK rarefaction, the Chao1 estimator, and Recon v2.1 estimates of unobserved clonotypes were used to assess repertoire richness. OLGA was used to compute generation probabilities for all TCRbeta clonotypes that the gDNA method yielded from a few donors. TCRdb limited this immuneACCESS table to in-frame rearrangements with V and J called. A share of clones is missing; checked studies link under half to unresolved V genes, and the rest is unexplained. V, J and clone size reflect that table, while D and trimming were determined from the DNA. This sample holds about 2.3 million clones; 93% were observed only once. Clones ranked in the top ten supply under 0.45% of the sample.

Healthy HIV-negative adults with no recently reported acute infections or vaccinations were included as donors. Every donor was a Caucasian adult living in Nashville, Tennessee, USA. CD4+ T cells were enriched through magnetic negative selection, after which naive cells were positively selected on CD45RA and the remaining negative fraction served as the memory subset. Blood was obtained by leukapheresis, after which PBMCs were separated by Ficoll-Histopaque density gradient centrifugation and cryopreserved in liquid nitrogen vapor phase. Analytical flow cytometry was used to check the purity and quantity of each magnetically sorted T cell population. Each sorted fraction had its genomic DNA isolated and then quantified by UV absorbance on a Nanodrop 2000c.

The V and J segments used are TRBV2 and TRBJ2-5; the D segment cannot be called with confidence. Sequenced input: naive CD4+ T cells from PBMCs. The cell subset or site tag for this specimen amounts to: CD45RA+ positively selected. This sequence was found in a man aged 18 to 30 in good health. Some clones in this sample may be carry-over from other donors' samples. The CDR3 region reads CASSEAGQFGETQYF. In nucleotide form, the sequence is TGTGCCAGCAGTGAAGCGGGCCAGTTTGGCGAGACCCAGTACTTC.